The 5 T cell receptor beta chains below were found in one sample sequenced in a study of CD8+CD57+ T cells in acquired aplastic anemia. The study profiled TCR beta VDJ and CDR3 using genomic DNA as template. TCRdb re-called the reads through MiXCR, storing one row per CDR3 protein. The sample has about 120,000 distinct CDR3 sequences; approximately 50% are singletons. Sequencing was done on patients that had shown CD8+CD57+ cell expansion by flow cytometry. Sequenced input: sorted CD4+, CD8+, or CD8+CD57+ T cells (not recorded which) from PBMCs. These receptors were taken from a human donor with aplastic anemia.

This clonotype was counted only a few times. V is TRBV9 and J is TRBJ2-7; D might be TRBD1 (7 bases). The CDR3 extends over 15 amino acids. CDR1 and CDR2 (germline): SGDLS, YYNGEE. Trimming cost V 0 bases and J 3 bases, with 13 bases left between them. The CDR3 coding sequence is TGTGCCAGCAGCGTAGACGGGCAGGGGGGCTACGAGCAGTACTTC. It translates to CASSVDGQGGYEQYF. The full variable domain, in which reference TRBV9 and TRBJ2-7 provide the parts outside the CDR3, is DSGVTQTPKHLITATGQRVTLRCSPRSGDLSVYWYQQSLDQGLQFLIQYYNGEERAKGNILERFSAQQFPDLHSELNLSSLELGDSALYFCASSVDGQGGYEQYFGPGTRLTVT.

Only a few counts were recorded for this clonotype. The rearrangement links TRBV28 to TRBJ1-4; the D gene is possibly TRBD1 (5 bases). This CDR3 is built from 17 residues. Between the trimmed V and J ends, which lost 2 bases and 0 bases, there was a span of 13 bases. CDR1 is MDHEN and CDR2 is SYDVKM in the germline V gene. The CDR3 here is CASSLGDGEATNEKLFF. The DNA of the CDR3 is TGTGCCAGCAGTTTAGGGGACGGTGAAGCAACTAATGAAAAACTGTTTTTT.

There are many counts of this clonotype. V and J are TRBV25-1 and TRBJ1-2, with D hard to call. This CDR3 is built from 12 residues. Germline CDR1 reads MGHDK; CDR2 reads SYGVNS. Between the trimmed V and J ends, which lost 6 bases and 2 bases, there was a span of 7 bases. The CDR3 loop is CASRGPNYGYTF. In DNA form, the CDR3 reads TGTGCCAGCAGAGGCCCCAACTATGGCTACACCTTC.

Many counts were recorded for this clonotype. CDR3 sequence reads: CASSELKNSPLHF. The CDR3 DNA reads TGTGCCAGCAGTGAGTTAAAGAATTCACCCCTCCACTTT. The V gene is TRBV6-4, the J gene TRBJ1-6, with no clear D. V dropped 3 bases and J dropped 7 bases, with 7 bases sitting between them. From germline, CDR1 is MRHNA and CDR2 SNTAGT. This CDR3 is built from 13 residues.

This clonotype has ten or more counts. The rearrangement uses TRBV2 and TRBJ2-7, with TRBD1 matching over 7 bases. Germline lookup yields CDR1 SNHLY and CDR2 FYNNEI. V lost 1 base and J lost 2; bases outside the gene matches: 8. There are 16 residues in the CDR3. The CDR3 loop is CASSEVIGGLPYEQYF. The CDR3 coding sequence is TGTGCCAGCAGTGAAGTGATAGGGGGCCTTCCCTACGAGCAGTACTTC.